This T cell receptor beta chain emerged from a study of brain metastases from non-small cell lung cancer. The study, taken as a whole, reports: Compared with primary tumors, brain metastases showed less T-cell infiltration. Metastases had sparse T cells but largely shared repertoires with primaries.

Repertoires were generated with immunoSEQ multiplex PCR, while TCRdb's copy carries only in-frame clones and drops some. Among 3,500 to 5,500 clones listed, 70% to 90% were seen once. A word on this clone: The antigen is not known.

With 2 bases removed from V and 4 bases from J, the gap between germline ends came to 5 bases. The CDR3 sequence is 12 residues long. Germline CDR1 and CDR2: PRHDT and FYEKMQ (reference sequence). Source material: tissue from a brain metastasis. The origin of this receptor is a donor over 35 with non-small cell lung cancer. This chain connects TRBV13 to TRBJ1-2; D gene unclear. The CDR3 region is CASSLRAYGYTF. The CDR3 DNA follows: TGTGCCAGCAGCTTAAGGGCCTATGGCTACACCTTC.